The clone carrying this T cell receptor (beta chain) was counted once. Participants, about 18 to 90 years old, spanned more than 20 US areas. The data derive from a study of blood T cell repertoires in COVID-19. V was cut by 0 bases and J by 4 bases, with 6 bases left in between. The CDR3 is 13 amino acids. The germline V gene has CDR1 LNHDA and CDR2 SQIVND (reference sequence). Here immunoSEQ multiplex PCR was the method, and the copy in TCRdb shows in-frame clones only, minus some. The repertoire holds 250,000 to 300,000 clones, with around 84% as singletons. This receptor was taken from a man aged 18 to 30 who had recovered from COVID-19. The material sequenced was PBMCs or T cells enriched from blood (not recorded which). The chain links TRBV19 to TRBJ2-5, with no clear D. The CDR3 protein is CASSIDRSETQYF. In DNA, the CDR3 is TGTGCCAGTAGTATAGATCGGTCAGAGACCCAGTACTTC.